This T cell receptor (beta chain) was captured in a study of blood T cell repertoires in COVID-19 (dated by TCRdb to 2018 to 2021). Background for the entire study: The collaborator samples originated in the United States, Italy and Spain and spanned the acute and convalescent phases of COVID-19. The prospective study material was composed of cDNA or gDNA derived from T cells, B-cell-depleted T cells, or PBMCs. Where HLA class I and class II types were available, the types were taken from metadata supplied by the sample provider, not from assay-based typing. The samples were drawn from two sources: the first 160 participants of the ongoing ImmuneRACE study, and fewer than 1,500 subjects contributed by 6 global collaborators. The repertoires were released in a freely available public database intended as a resource for research on the immune response to SARS-CoV-2. Sample metadata almost always included a de-identified subject ID, COVID-19 status, age in years and sex. The dataset comprised deeply sampled blood TCRbeta repertoires from subjects exposed to, actively infected with, or recovered from COVID-19.

TCRbeta CDR3 regions were amplified from genomic DNA using the immunoSEQ Assay, a bias-controlled multiplex PCR. In the authors' own workflow: Nucleated cell counts per sample were estimated from amplification of reference gene primers within the assay. To quantify the absolute abundance of each unique TCRbeta CDR3 rearrangement, sequence reads were collapsed and filtered. For each sample, productive Simpson clonality was calculated by taking the square root of Simpson's diversity index across productive rearrangements. This immuneACCESS table, as held by TCRdb, lists in-frame sequences with V and J called but not all clones. Of the missing ones, under half trace to an unresolved V gene in checked studies; the others have no known cause. The DNA gave D and trimming, while V, J and clone size come from that table. The sample table lists over 250,000 clones, approximately 86% of them with a count of one. The top ten clonotypes cover around 13% of the sample.

The paper's findings and limits, for the study overall: Clinical and demographic metadata were provided uncurated, with the amount varying by source and participant.

At one collaborating source in Seattle, patients were enrolled during active infection and were followed longitudinally through the course of disease. Whole blood was collected in K2EDTA tubes by collaborating institutions according to the institutions' own protocols. For TCRbeta analysis, collaborators shipped samples as frozen whole blood, isolated PBMCs, or DNA extracted from either of those sample types. In its sample, this clone was seen once. It has no known antigen specificity. Nothing much larger sits one base from this clone, and base qualities are not available. V drops 5 bases and J drops 5 bases, leaving 12 bases in between. Taken from cysteine to phenylalanine, the CDR3 has 13 residues. The entry retains the CDR3 DNA only, 39 bases that are in frame from base 1.

The sequenced sample consisted of peripheral blood. This receptor was obtained from a woman in her 70s with COVID-19, enrolled during active disease. The chain couples TRBV12-3 or TRBV12-4 to TRBJ1-1, with TRBD1 as a weak D call on 5 bases. The DNA sequence is as follows: TGTGCCAGCAGTCCTAGGGGTTATACTGAAGCTTTCTTT. Its amino acids are CASSPRGYTEAFF.